This T cell receptor (beta chain) was documented in a study of T-cell reconstitution after alpha-beta-depleted transplantation in children. Broader study findings: For some patients, TCRbeta diversity was high at day 60 because of recipient T cells and thymic progenitors that survived. In patients about two months after transplant, alpha-beta T cells reportedly arose from several hundred expanded graft clones. One year post-transplant, T-cell counts and diversity were largely derived from T cells produced anew.

This clonotype has ten or more counts. Its specificity is unknown. In germline, CDR1 is LGHDT, CDR2 YNNKEL (reference sequence). There are 15 residues in the CDR3. J lost 3 bases, V lost 4 bases, and 6 bases had no gene match. Unique molecular identifiers tagged the TCRbeta library. TCRdb fed the PCR reads into MiXCR, producing one record per CDR3 protein. The table has about 16,000 distinct CDR3 sequences, approximately 5.1% seen once. The sample was PBMCs, taken before TCRalphabeta/CD19-depleted stem cell transplant. The V call is TRBV3-1, the J call TRBJ2-7; TRBD2 matches at 10 bases. The origin of this receptor is a boy younger than 18 with acute lymphoblastic leukemia, due to receive a stem cell transplant. The CDR3 region is CASSPSSGGGYEQYF. In nucleotides, the CDR3 is TGTGCCAGCAGCCCCTCTAGCGGGGGCGGCTACGAGCAGTACTTC.